These 28 T cell receptor beta chains originate from one sample sequenced in a study of cytomegalovirus exposure and HLA in healthy donors. Libraries were prepared by immunoSEQ multiplex PCR; TCRdb keeps only in-frame clonotypes and omits some of them. The sample lists some 64,000 clones, roughly 95% occurring once. The specimen sequenced was PBMCs. The receptor set was obtained from a woman between 18 and 29 years old in good health and CMV-seronegative.

The chain carries TRBV7-9 and TRBJ2-2; a weak D match, TRBD1 (5 bases). The germline V gene has CDR1 SEHNR and CDR2 FQNEAQ (reference sequence). The CDR3 covers 15 residues. V gave up 2 bases and J gave up 7 bases, with 14 bases separating them. The DNA of the CDR3 is TGTGCCAGCAGCTTAAAAAGGATAGGGGACGGGGAGCTGTTTTTT. This codes for CASSLKRIGDGELFF.

The rearrangement links TRBV27 to TRBJ2-2, with 10 bases matching TRBD2. Germline V gives CDR1 MNHEY, CDR2 SMNVEV (reference sequence). Trimming took 10 bases from V and 3 from J; bases not matched to a gene: 11. The CDR3 contains 16 residues. CDR3 residues: CATPPLAGADTGELFF. CDR3 in DNA: TGTGCCACCCCCCCCCTAGCGGGGGCAGACACCGGGGAGCTGTTTTTT.

V and J are TRBV7-7 and TRBJ2-5; D is perhaps TRBD2 (6 bases). Trimming took 5 bases from V and 5 from J, leaving 12 bases between them. There are 13 residues in the CDR3. Germline CDR1 SSHAT, CDR2 FNYEAQ (reference sequence). The DNA of the CDR3 is TGTGCCAGCAGCCCCGGGAGTTGGGAGACCCAGTACTTC. Its translation: CASSPGSWETQYF.

The chain couples TRBV4-2 to TRBJ2-6; possibly TRBD2 for D (6 bases). Between the trimmed V and J ends, which lost 5 bases and 0 bases, there was a span of 14 bases. Germline CDR1 is LGHNA and CDR2 is YNFKEQ. The length of the CDR3 is 17 residues. The CDR3 reads CASSLGLSPSGANVLTF. CDR3 bases: TGTGCCAGCAGCTTGGGACTCAGCCCCTCTGGGGCCAACGTCCTGACTTTC.

The chain couples TRBV11-2 to TRBJ2-5; D remains ambiguous. Per germline, CDR1 SGHAT and CDR2 FQNNGV. The CDR3 totals 14 residues. V dropped 3 bases and J dropped 5 bases, with 13 bases sitting between them. The CDR3 reads CASSFNRLAETQYF. CDR3 coding DNA: TGTGCCAGCAGCTTTAATCGTCTTGCGGAGACCCAGTACTTC.

The J gene is TRBJ1-1, the V gene TRBV9; 10 nucleotides match TRBD1. This CDR3 is 14 amino acids long. Germline V gene data show CDR1 as SGDLS and CDR2 as YYNGEE. After removal of 4 bases from V and 4 bases from J, the junction contained 4 bases not matched to a gene. This CDR3 reads CASSPRDRGTEAFF. The CDR3, as DNA: TGTGCCAGCAGCCCACGGGACAGGGGCACTGAAGCTTTCTTT.

This chain's CDR3 is CASSQHQGANTDTQYF. The CDR3 DNA follows: TGCGCCAGCAGCCAGCACCAGGGGGCGAACACAGATACGCAGTATTTT. This chain uses TRBV4-1 with TRBJ2-3; 8 positions agree with TRBD1. With V trimmed by 3 bases and J by 2 bases, 7 bases remained unmatched. CDR1 and CDR2 (germline): MGHRA, YSYEKL. The CDR3 spans 16 residues.

The V call is TRBV28, the J call TRBJ2-7, with TRBD1 as a possible D gene (6 bases). Trimming took 7 bases from V and 2 from J, leaving 18 bases between them. The CDR3 contains 15 residues. Germline lookup yields CDR1 MDHEN and CDR2 SYDVKM. DNA for the CDR3: TGTGCCAGCACTACCACCGGGACATCAACCTACGAGCAGTACTTC. Translating it yields CASTTTGTSTYEQYF. Looking up the rest from reference TRBV28 and TRBJ2-7 gives the full variable domain: DVKVTQSSRYLVKRTGEKVFLECVQDMDHENMFWYRQDPGLGLRLIYFSYDVKMKEKGDIPEGYSVSREKKERFSLILESASTNQTSMYLCASTTTGTSTYEQYFGPGTRLTVT.

The chain combines TRBV7-9 with TRBJ2-4; 7 bases match TRBD2. With 1 base clipped from V and 1 base from J, the junction kept 13 bases outside the gene matches. The CDR3 runs 19 residues. Germline CDR1 reads SEHNR; CDR2 reads FQNEAQ (reference sequence). CDR3 region: CASSLGALAASWAKNIQYF. The DNA of the CDR3 is TGTGCCAGCAGCTTAGGGGCGCTAGCGGCGTCCTGGGCCAAAAACATTCAGTACTTC.

This clone was counted a single time. The V call is TRBV28, the J call TRBJ2-2; 7 bases align to TRBD2. The CDR3 is 15 amino acids. V shed 6 bases and J 5 bases; nucleotides not matched to a gene: 9. The germline gives CDR1 MDHEN, CDR2 SYDVKM. The DNA of the CDR3 is TGTGCCAGCAGGGCGGGGGACCTGGGTACCGGGGAGCTGTTTTTT. This codes for CASRAGDLGTGELFF.

This sequence joins TRBV10-1 and TRBJ2-2, with D possibly being TRBD1 (6 bases). Trimming took off 6 bases at V and 3 bases at J, with 11 bases between the two ends. CDR3 length equals 14 residues. Germline V gene sequence: CDR1 WNHNN, CDR2 SYGVQD (reference sequence). CDR3 loop: CASRAGQYTGELFF. The CDR3 nucleotides read TGCGCCAGCAGGGCAGGACAGTACACCGGGGAGCTGTTTTTT.

The chain recombines TRBV6-1 with TRBJ2-1; 7 bases match TRBD2. Per germline, CDR1 MNHNS and CDR2 SASEGT. J lost 6 bases, V lost 3 bases, and 2 bases had no gene match. The CDR3 consists of 13 residues. As DNA, the CDR3 is TGTGCCAGCAGTGACGGGACTATCAATGAGCAGTTCTTC. Translating it yields CASSDGTINEQFF.

The V and J genes are TRBV7-2 and TRBJ1-5; D not certain. V was clipped by 1 base and J by 7 bases, with 8 bases between them. Per the germline V gene, CDR1 is SGHTA and CDR2 is FQGNSA. The CDR3 is 13 residues long. The CDR3 spells CASSLGFRQPQHF. The CDR3 nucleotides are TGTGCCAGCAGCTTAGGGTTTCGGCAGCCCCAGCATTTT. Supplemented by reference TRBV7-2 and TRBJ1-5, the full variable domain reads GAGVSQSPSNKVTEKGKDVELRCDPISGHTALYWYRQSLGQGLEFLIYFQGNSAPDKSGLPSDRFSAERTGGSVSTLTIQRTQQEDSAVYLCASSLGFRQPQHFGDGTRLSIL.

The V call is TRBV5-3, the J call TRBJ2-1; 12 bases are shared with TRBD2. TRBV5-3 is assigned to the ORF class and has an uncertain function. V lost 4 bases to trimming and J lost 9 bases; unmatched junction nucleotides: 11. The CDR3 is 16 amino acids. The CDR3: CARSLDPSGRASEQFF. For the CDR3, the DNA is TGTGCCAGAAGCCTGGACCCTAGCGGGAGGGCGAGTGAGCAGTTCTTC.

This chain links TRBV5-4 with TRBJ1-4; perhaps TRBD1 as D (5 bases). The length of the CDR3 is 15 residues. Germline CDR1 reads SGHNT; CDR2 reads YYREEE (reference sequence). V lost 4 bases, J lost 6 bases, and 16 bases lay in between. Written as DNA, the CDR3 is TGTGCCAGCAGCCCCCGGGGGAGGACGGATGAAAAACTGTTTTTT. This codes for CASSPRGRTDEKLFF.

The chain recombines TRBV7-3 with TRBJ1-4, with D maybe TRBD1 (5 bases). Trimming cost V 2 bases and J 4 bases, with 14 bases left between them. The CDR3 loop spans 16 amino acids. Germline CDR1 reads SGHTA; CDR2 reads FQGTGA. CDR3 region: CASSLLGGFGNEKLFF. As DNA, the CDR3 is TGTGCCAGCAGCTTATTGGGGGGGTTTGGTAATGAAAAACTGTTTTTT.

The chain uses TRBV28 and TRBJ1-3, with 7 nucleotides matching TRBD1. The V segment lost 5 bases and the J segment 5 bases; nucleotides outside the gene matches: 6. The V gene's germline CDR1 is MDHEN and CDR2 SYDVKM. The CDR3 length is 14 residues. The CDR3 protein is CASSPGTVRNTIYF. The CDR3 DNA sequence: TGTGCCAGCAGTCCCGGGACAGTTAGAAACACCATATATTTT.

The V and J genes are TRBV7-6 and TRBJ2-7, with D possibly matching TRBD2 (6 bases). The CDR3 covers 16 residues. The germline V gene encodes CDR1 SGHVS and CDR2 FNYEAQ. V was trimmed by 5 bases and J by 2 bases, leaving 19 bases between them. CDR3 region: CASSPGMGGETYEQYF. The DNA for the CDR3 is TGTGCCAGCAGCCCAGGCATGGGCGGGGAGACCTACGAGCAGTACTTC.

In this sample, this clone turned up once. V gene TRBV9 combines with J gene TRBJ2-1, with a tentative D call TRBD2 (6 bases). This CDR3 region has 12 residues. Trimming stripped 2 bases from V and 9 bases from J, with 9 bases between. Germline V gene data show CDR1 as SGDLS and CDR2 as YYNGEE. This CDR3 reads CASSVGGGEQFF. The CDR3 nucleotides are TGTGCCAGCAGCGTGGGAGGCGGTGAGCAGTTCTTC.

The count of this clone is one. In DNA, the CDR3 is TGCGCCAGCAGCCAAGATCCTAGCGGGGGCAGGGGCGGGGAGCTGTTTTTT. Translation: CASSQDPSGGRGGELFF. The gene calls are TRBV4-3 and TRBJ2-2; 10 bases agree with TRBD2. The germline gives CDR1 LGHNA, CDR2 YSLEER. The length of the CDR3 is 17 residues. Trimming at V came to 0 bases and at J to 7 bases, leaving 8 bases not matched to a gene.

V is TRBV19 and J is TRBJ1-1; no clear D. This CDR3 is built from 13 residues. The germline V gene has CDR1 LNHDA and CDR2 SQIVND (reference sequence). V was trimmed by 1 base and J by 3 bases, leaving 6 bases between them. CDR3 DNA sequence: TGTGCCAGTAGTATAGCAGTGGACACTGAAGCTTTCTTT. This sequence encodes CASSIAVDTEAFF.

The CDR3 coding sequence is TGTGCCAGCTCCCTGGGGGGGGGCAAAAACATTCAGTACTTC. It translates to CASSLGGGKNIQYF. The chain links TRBV13 to TRBJ2-4; 7 bases match TRBD2. J gave up 3 bases and V 8 bases, and 7 bases lay outside the gene matches. The germline CDR1 and CDR2 sequences are PRHDT and FYEKMQ (reference sequence). This CDR3 is 14 amino acids long.

This chain uses TRBV5-4 with TRBJ2-7; 7 bases are shared with TRBD2. Per the germline V gene, CDR1 is SGHNT and CDR2 is YYREEE (reference sequence). J gave up 2 bases and V 4 bases, and 6 bases lay outside the gene matches. The CDR3 spans 14 residues. The CDR3: CASSEAGDTYEQYF. The DNA of the CDR3 is TGTGCCAGCAGCGAGGCGGGGGATACCTACGAGCAGTACTTC.

The chain employs TRBV5-6 and TRBJ2-1; D is unclear. Germline CDR1 SGHDT, CDR2 YYEEEE. The V end was cut by 0 bases, the J end by 8 bases, with 6 bases between. The CDR3 has 12 residues. The CDR3 nucleotides are TGTGCCAGCAGCTTGGAAGCCCATGAGCAGTTCTTC. Translation gives CASSLEAHEQFF.

This clone was detected a few times. The CDR3: CASSPRRGTDTQYF. CDR3 bases: TGTGCCAGTAGTCCCCGCCGGGGAACAGATACGCAGTATTTT. The rearrangement links TRBV19 to TRBJ2-3; tentatively, D is TRBD2 (5 bases). V was trimmed by 5 bases and J by 3 bases, leaving 12 bases between them. Germline CDR1 reads LNHDA; CDR2 reads SQIVND (reference sequence). CDR3 size: 14 residues.

This clone was seen only once. The DNA for the CDR3 is TGTGCCAGCAGGCGGAGTGCTAACTATGGCTACACCTTC. The encoded protein is CASRRSANYGYTF. The V call is TRBV2, the J call TRBJ1-2; D not resolved. Germline CDR1 is SNHLY and CDR2 is FYNNEI. V was trimmed by 6 bases and J by 0 bases, leaving 8 bases between them. The CDR3 is made up of 13 amino acids.

This chain joins TRBV21-1 and TRBJ1-2. TRBV21-1 is recorded as a pseudogene. The CDR3 sequence is 18 residues long. The CDR3 is CASSKETGSGPRSNGYTF. The CDR3, as DNA: TGTGCCAGCAGCAAAGAAACGGGATCCGGGCCCCGGTCGAATGGCTACACCTTC.

The V call is TRBV28, the J call TRBJ1-4; D unclear. The CDR3 is made up of 15 amino acids. Germline CDR1 and CDR2: MDHEN and SYDVKM. V was cut by 6 bases and J by 8 bases, with 19 bases left in between. Written as DNA, the CDR3 is TGTGCCAGCAGCCCGGGAGGCACAGAGAGCGAAAAACTGTTTTTT. This encodes CASSPGGTESEKLFF. The full variable domain, completed using reference TRBV28 and TRBJ1-4, is DVKVTQSSRYLVKRTGEKVFLECVQDMDHENMFWYRQDPGLGLRLIYFSYDVKMKEKGDIPEGYSVSREKKERFSLILESASTNQTSMYLCASSPGGTESEKLFFGSGTQLSVL.